The clone carrying this T cell receptor (beta chain) was seen only a few times. What it recognizes is unknown. It was with a sample-barcoded 5' primer and a J-beta primer mix that a second PCR of roughly 7 to 12 cycles was run. Sequencing of every sample gave 2.5 million or more CDR3-containing paired-end reads. TCRdb redid the calling of the 5' RACE reads with MiXCR, one entry per CDR3 protein. The sample has more than 1 million distinct CDR3 sequences, 40% to 50% seen once. These data belong to a study of blood T cells in healthy people across ages. Study findings and constraints: Without sorted subsets, naive and antigen-experienced compartments could not be conclusively compared.

The draw of peripheral blood yielded ten milliliters from each donor. Total RNA, at least 6 micrograms per sample, was extracted from PBMCs. V dropped 4 bases and J dropped 0 bases, with 18 bases sitting between them. The CDR3 sequence is 17 residues long. Germline values: CDR1 SSHAT, CDR2 FNYEAQ (reference sequence). The rearrangement links TRBV7-7 to TRBJ2-5; possible D gene TRBD2, 6 bases. Material: blood. The TCR comes from a woman aged 60 to 75 in good health. CDR3 nucleotides: TGTGCCAGCAGCTCAGGGACTTTGGGGCGTAACCAAGAGACCCAGTACTTC. Its protein product is CASSSGTLGRNQETQYF.